The TCR beta chain under discussion was sequenced for a study of shared clonotypes between healthy human individuals. CDR3 length equals 17 residues. The V segment lost 2 bases and the J segment 5 bases; nucleotides outside the gene matches: 14. Profiled with immunoSEQ multiplex PCR; TCRdb holds only in-frame clones, not every one. The table has millions of clones, 85% to 95% seen once. A CD45RA-negative memory subset and a CD45RA+ naive subset were separated from the CD4+ cells. Input material: naive CD4+ T cells sorted from blood. Noted subset: CD45RA+ positively selected. The V and J genes are TRBV5-3 and TRBJ2-7; 9 positions agree with TRBD1. TRBV5-3 is classed as an ORF, of uncertain function. The clonotype originates from a man aged 18 to 29 in good health. Written as DNA, the CDR3 is TGTGCCAGAAGCTTTTCATTGGGACAGGGTATGACACACGAGCAGTACTTC. Translation gives CARSFSLGQGMTHEQYF.